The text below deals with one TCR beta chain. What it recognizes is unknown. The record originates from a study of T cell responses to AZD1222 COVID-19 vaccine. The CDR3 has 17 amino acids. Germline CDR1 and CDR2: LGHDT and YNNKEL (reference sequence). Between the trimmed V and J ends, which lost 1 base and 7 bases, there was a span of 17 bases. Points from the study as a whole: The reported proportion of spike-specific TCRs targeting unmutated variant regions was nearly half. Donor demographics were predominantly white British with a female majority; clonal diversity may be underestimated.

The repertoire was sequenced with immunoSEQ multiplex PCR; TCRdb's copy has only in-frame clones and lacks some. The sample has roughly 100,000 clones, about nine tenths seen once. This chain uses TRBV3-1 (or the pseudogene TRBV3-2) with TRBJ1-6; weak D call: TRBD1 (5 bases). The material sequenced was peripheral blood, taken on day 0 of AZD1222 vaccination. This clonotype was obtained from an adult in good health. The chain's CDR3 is CASSQASSGVGNSPLHF. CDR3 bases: TGTGCCAGCAGCCAAGCGTCATCGGGGGTAGGCAATTCACCCCTCCACTTT.